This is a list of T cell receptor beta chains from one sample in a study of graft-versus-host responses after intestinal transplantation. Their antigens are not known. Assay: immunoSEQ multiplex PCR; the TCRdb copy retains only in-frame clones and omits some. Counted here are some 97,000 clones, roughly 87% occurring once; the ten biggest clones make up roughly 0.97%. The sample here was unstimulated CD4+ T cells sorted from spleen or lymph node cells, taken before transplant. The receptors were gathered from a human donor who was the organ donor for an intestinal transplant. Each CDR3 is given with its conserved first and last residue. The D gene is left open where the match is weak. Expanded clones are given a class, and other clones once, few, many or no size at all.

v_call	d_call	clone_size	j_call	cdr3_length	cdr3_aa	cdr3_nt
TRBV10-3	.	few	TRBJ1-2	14	CAISDSGVGYGYTF	TGTGCCATCAGTGATTCGGGTGTAGGCTATGGCTACACCTTC
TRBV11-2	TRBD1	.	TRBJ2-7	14	CASSFRGQGYEQYF	TGTGCCAGCAGCTTCAGGGGACAGGGCTACGAGCAGTACTTC
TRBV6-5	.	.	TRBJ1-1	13	CASSYSGRGEAFF	TGTGCCAGCAGTTACTCCGGACGGGGTGAAGCTTTCTTT
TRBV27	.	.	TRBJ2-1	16	CASSLRVGMGFNEQFF	TGTGCCAGCAGTCTAAGGGTAGGGATGGGCTTCAATGAGCAGTTCTTC
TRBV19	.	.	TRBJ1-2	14	CASSRGGTNYGYTF	TGTGCCAGTAGCCGGGGCGGAACTAACTATGGCTACACCTTC
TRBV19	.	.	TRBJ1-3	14	CASNPWGSGNTIYF	TGTGCCAGTAACCCTTGGGGGAGCGGAAACACCATATATTTT
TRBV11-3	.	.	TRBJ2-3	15	CASSLQGHFTDTQYF	TGTGCCAGCAGCTTACAGGGTCATTTCACAGATACGCAGTATTTT
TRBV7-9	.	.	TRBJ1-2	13	CASSLERTGGYTF	TGTGCCAGCAGCTTGGAGAGGACTGGCGGCTACACCTTC
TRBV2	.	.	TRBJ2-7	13	CASNGAAGYEQYF	TGTGCCAGCAATGGGGCCGCAGGGTACGAGCAGTACTTC
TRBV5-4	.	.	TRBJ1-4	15	CASSLESVATEKLFF	TGTGCCAGCAGCTTGGAGTCGGTGGCAACAGAAAAACTGTTTTTT
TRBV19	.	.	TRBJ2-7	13	CASSYRGRDEQYF	TGTGCCAGTAGTTATAGGGGTCGCGACGAGCAGTACTTC
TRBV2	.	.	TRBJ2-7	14	CASREEVVGDEQYF	TGTGCCAGCAGGGAAGAAGTCGTGGGAGACGAGCAGTACTTC
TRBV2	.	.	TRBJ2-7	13	CASSSQGVYEQYF	TGTGCCAGCTCCTCACAGGGTGTCTACGAGCAGTACTTC
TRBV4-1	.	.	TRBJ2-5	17	CASSQEPLLSGQETQYF	TGCGCCAGCAGCCAAGAGCCTTTACTAAGCGGGCAAGAGACCCAGTACTTC
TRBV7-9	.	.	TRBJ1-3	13	CASSPQGRHTIYF	TGTGCCAGCAGCCCACAGGGTAGACACACCATATATTTT
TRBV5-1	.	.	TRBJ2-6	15	CASSSGTSGANVLTF	TGCGCCAGCAGCTCGGGGACAAGTGGGGCCAACGTCCTGACTTTC
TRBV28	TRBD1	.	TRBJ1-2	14	CASSLFGRGLGYTF	TGTGCCAGCAGTTTATTCGGCAGGGGGCTTGGCTACACCTTC
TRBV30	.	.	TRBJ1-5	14	CAWSVRRDNQPQHF	TGTGCCTGGAGTGTAAGGAGGGACAATCAGCCCCAGCATTTT
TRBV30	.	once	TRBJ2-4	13	CAWSVSGREAQYF	TGTGCCTGGAGTGTTTCAGGACGTGAAGCCCAGTACTTC
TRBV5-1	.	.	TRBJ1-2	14	CASSSMTTSIGYTF	TGCGCCAGCAGCTCGATGACGACCTCGATCGGCTACACCTTC
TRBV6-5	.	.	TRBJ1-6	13	CASSYRNNSPLHF	TGTGCCAGCAGTTATCGGAATAATTCACCCCTCCACTTT
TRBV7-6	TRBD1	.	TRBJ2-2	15	CASSLPGQGTGELFF	TGTGCCAGCAGCCTACCGGGACAGGGGACCGGGGAGCTGTTTTTT
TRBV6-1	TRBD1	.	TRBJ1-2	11	CASKITGDYTF	TGTGCCAGCAAGATAACAGGGGACTACACCTTC
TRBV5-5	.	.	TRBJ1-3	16	CASSLQLLISGNTIYF	TGTGCCAGCAGCTTGCAGTTGTTAATCTCTGGAAACACCATATATTTT
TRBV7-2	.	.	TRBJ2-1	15	CASSLTRGSYNEQFF	TGTGCCAGCAGCTTAACGAGGGGGTCCTACAATGAGCAGTTCTTC
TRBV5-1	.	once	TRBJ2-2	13	CASSLQDTGELFF	TGCGCCAGCAGCTTGCAGGATACCGGGGAGCTGTTTTTT
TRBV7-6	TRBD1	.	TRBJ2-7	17	CASSLRTGGELAYEQYF	TGCGCCAGCAGCTTAAGGACAGGGGGCGAACTGGCCTACGAGCAGTACTTC
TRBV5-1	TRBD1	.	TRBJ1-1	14	CASSWDRANTEAFF	TGCGCCAGCAGCTGGGACAGGGCAAACACTGAAGCTTTCTTT
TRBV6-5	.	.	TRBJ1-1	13	CASRSRRDTEAFF	TGTGCCAGCAGAAGCCGCCGGGACACTGAAGCTTTCTTT
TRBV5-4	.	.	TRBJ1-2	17	CASSFISAGGPIEGYTF	TGTGCCAGCAGCTTTATCTCTGCGGGGGGCCCGATAGAAGGCTACACCTTC
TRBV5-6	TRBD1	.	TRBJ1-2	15	CASSFKDRTNYGYTF	TGTGCCAGCAGCTTTAAGGACAGGACCAACTATGGCTACACCTTC
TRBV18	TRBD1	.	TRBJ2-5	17	CASSPKDRRLYQETQYF	TGTGCCAGCTCACCAAAGGACAGGCGTCTGTACCAAGAGACCCAGTACTTC
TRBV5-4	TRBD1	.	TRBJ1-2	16	CASSPSPGTGRSGYTF	TGTGCCAGCAGCCCTAGTCCCGGGACAGGGAGGAGCGGCTACACCTTC